These 27 T cell receptor beta chains share one sample of origin, sequenced in a study of cytomegalovirus exposure and HLA in healthy donors. Primers included in the PCR were 60 Vbeta and 13 Jbeta primers. Sequencing was performed with immunoSEQ multiplex PCR; in TCRdb, only in-frame clones are kept and a portion is missing. This table holds over 200,000 clones, 70% to 80% found once. Sequenced: PBMCs. The receptors derive from a male donor in good health and CMV-seronegative.

The rearrangement uses TRBV6-1 and TRBJ2-2, with D hard to call. V dropped 7 bases and J dropped 3 bases, with 6 bases sitting between them. Germline lookup yields CDR1 MNHNS and CDR2 SASEGT. The CDR3 runs to 12 residues. DNA for the CDR3: TGTGCCAGCACGAGAGACACCGGGGAGCTGTTTTTT. Encoded protein: CASTRDTGELFF.

The gene calls are TRBV14 and TRBJ1-1, with 7 bases lining up with TRBD1. The CDR3 is made up of 17 amino acids. Germline V gene lookup returns CDR1 SGHDN and CDR2 FVKESK. The trim removed 1 base at V and 6 bases at J, leaving 14 bases unmatched. The CDR3 DNA sequence: TGTGCCAGCAGCCAAGGGGATCTTTCCGACAGGGTCCCTGAAGCTTTCTTT. Its translation: CASSQGDLSDRVPEAFF.

The J gene is TRBJ1-4, the V gene TRBV2; a possible D gene is TRBD1 (5 bases). CDR3 length: 14 amino acids. The germline CDR1 and CDR2 sequences are SNHLY and FYNNEI. Trimming left V 4 bases short and J 3 bases short, with 9 bases between. Here the CDR3 DNA reads TGTGCCAGCAGTGTCGACAGACCTAATGAAAAACTGTTTTTT. It yields the protein CASSVDRPNEKLFF.

Only a few counts were recorded for this clone. This chain links TRBV29-1 with TRBJ2-2; TRBD2 matches at 7 bases. J was trimmed by 6 bases and V by 4 bases; bases with no gene match: 5. Germline V lookup: CDR1 SQVTM, CDR2 ANQGSEA. The CDR3 runs to 13 residues. The CDR3 bases are TGCAGCGTTGCCCGACTAGCCGCCGGGGAGCTGTTTTTT. Translating gives CSVARLAAGELFF.

The rearrangement links TRBV7-8 to TRBJ2-5; TRBD2 matches at 9 bases. The CDR3 runs to 11 residues. The junction had 5 bases not matched to a gene; V was cut back by 4 bases and J by 14 bases. The germline V gene has CDR1 SGHVS and CDR2 FQNEAQ. This chain's CDR3 is CASSSGLAGYF. The CDR3 DNA follows: TGTGCCAGCAGCTCGGGACTAGCCGGCTACTTC.

V and J are TRBV27 and TRBJ1-6; D not certain. The CDR3 is 14 amino acids. V lost 2 bases, J lost 10 bases, and 12 bases lay in between. Germline-derived CDR1 and CDR2 are MNHEY and SMNVEV (reference sequence). CDR3 nucleotides: TGTGCCAGCAGTTTAACCAGCGGGGTATCACCCCTCCACTTT. This sequence encodes CASSLTSGVSPLHF.

The rearrangement links TRBV6-1 to TRBJ1-2; D is unresolved. Trimming pared 4 bases from V and 4 bases from J, leaving 13 bases between. This CDR3 is built from 14 residues. Looked up from germline, CDR1 is MNHNS and CDR2 is SASEGT. The CDR3 sequence is CASSGPGQVYGYTF. Here the CDR3 DNA reads TGTGCCAGCAGTGGACCTGGCCAGGTCTATGGCTACACCTTC.

The chain is built from TRBV2 and TRBJ2-1; 7 nucleotides line up with TRBD2. This CDR3 spans 15 amino acids. Germline loops: CDR1 SNHLY, CDR2 FYNNEI. The V gene end was trimmed by 4 bases and the J gene end by 5 bases; junction bases not matched to a gene: 8. CDR3 sequence: CASSGRLAVDNEQFF. The CDR3 nucleotides are TGTGCCAGCAGTGGGAGGCTAGCGGTAGACAATGAGCAGTTCTTC.

This chain connects TRBV5-1 to TRBJ1-5; TRBD1 matches at 7 bases. The CDR3 loop spans 15 amino acids. Germline CDR1 and CDR2: SGHRS and YFSETQ. V was clipped by 0 bases and J by 4 bases; unmatched bases: 4. CDR3 DNA: TGCGCCAGCAGCTTGGCGGGGACAGTAAATCAGCCCCAGCATTTT. Translating it yields CASSLAGTVNQPQHF.

This clone was seen just once. The rearrangement joins TRBV27 to TRBJ2-7; TRBD1 is a possible D gene (6 bases). The CDR3 spans 14 residues. Trimming cost V 5 bases and J 1 base, with 12 bases left between them. The germline V gene has CDR1 MNHEY and CDR2 SMNVEV (reference sequence). The CDR3 protein is CASSTRQASYEQYF. For the CDR3, the DNA is TGTGCCAGCAGTACGAGACAGGCGTCCTACGAGCAGTACTTC.

The chain carries TRBV11-3 and TRBJ1-1, with D uncertain. Trimming cost V 4 bases and J 3 bases, with 9 bases left between them. There are 13 residues in the CDR3. Germline values: CDR1 SGHNT, CDR2 YENEEA. The CDR3 loop reads CASSSQWHTEAFF. CDR3 sequence (DNA): TGTGCCAGCAGCTCCCAATGGCACACTGAAGCTTTCTTT.

The chain links TRBV4-1 to TRBJ2-5; tentatively, D is TRBD1 (5 bases). Judging by the DNA end, TRBJ2-7 fits better; the J call may be wrong. This CDR3 spans 18 amino acids. Germline V gene lookup returns CDR1 MGHRA and CDR2 YSYEKL. The DNA of the CDR3 is TGCGCCAGCAGCCAAGCGCTATATTGGGGCGACCCTTCCTACGAGCAGTACTTC. Amino acid sequence: CASSQALYWGDPSYEQYF.

The V gene is TRBV6-1, the J gene TRBJ2-3, with TRBD2 matching 9 bases. The CDR3 runs 12 residues. Germline V gives CDR1 MNHNS, CDR2 SASEGT. V shed 10 bases and J 4 bases; nucleotides not matched to a gene: 3. In DNA form, the CDR3 reads TGTGCCATAGCGGGAGCATCAGATACGCAGTATTTT. It translates to CAIAGASDTQYF.

The V and J genes are TRBV11-2 and TRBJ2-3, with 9 bases fitting TRBD2. The CDR3 sequence is 16 residues long. Germline loops: CDR1 SGHAT, CDR2 FQNNGV. J lost 3 bases, V lost 4 bases, and 8 bases had no gene match. The CDR3 DNA sequence: TGTGCCAGCAGCTCTACAGGCGGGAGGGTAACAGATACGCAGTATTTT. Its translation is CASSSTGGRVTDTQYF. Full variable domain (missing parts from reference TRBV11-2 and TRBJ2-3): EAGVAQSPRYKIIEKRQSVAFWCNPISGHATLYWYQQILGQGPKLLIQFQNNGVVDDSQLPKDRFSAERLKGVDSTLKIQPAKLEDSAVYLCASSSTGGRVTDTQYFGPGTRLTVL.

The chain joins TRBV6-5 to TRBJ2-7; D might be TRBD1 (5 bases). This CDR3 is 14 amino acids long. The germline V and J ends were trimmed by 7 bases and 0 bases, with 13 bases remaining between them. Looked up from germline, CDR1 is MNHEY and CDR2 is SVGAGI. CDR3 DNA sequence: TGTGCCAGCACCACACGAAGGGGCTCCTACGAGCAGTACTTC. The encoded protein is CASTTRRGSYEQYF.

The V call is TRBV14, the J call TRBJ2-7; 7 bases are a match to TRBD2. The length of the CDR3 is 17 residues. Trimming removed 1 base from V and 1 base from J; junction bases left unmatched: 10. The germline gives CDR1 SGHDN, CDR2 FVKESK. CDR3 in DNA: TGTGCCAGCAGCCAAGGAGTAGCGGGCATATTATCCTACGAGCAGTACTTC. Translation: CASSQGVAGILSYEQYF.

The chain couples TRBV7-2 to TRBJ2-3; 7 nucleotides align to TRBD2. Germline loops: CDR1 SGHTA, CDR2 FQGNSA. This CDR3 has 10 amino acids. V gave up 10 bases and J gave up 10 bases; unmatched junction bases: 5. In DNA, the CDR3 is TGTGCCACCCGGGGGGATCCGCAGTATTTT. Protein sequence: CATRGDPQYF.

The chain couples TRBV28 to TRBJ2-1, with 8 bases aligning to TRBD1. The ends lost 7 bases at V and 10 bases at J; junction bases unmatched: 12. The CDR3 covers 14 residues. Per germline, CDR1 MDHEN and CDR2 SYDVKM. CDR3 nucleotide sequence: TGTGCCAGCACAAGAGACAGGGGTAATCGCGAGCAGTTCTTC. It translates to CASTRDRGNREQFF.

DNA of the CDR3: TGTGCCAGCAGCCGTGGGCACAGGGGCTACGAGCAGTACTTC. It yields the protein CASSRGHRGYEQYF. The chain joins TRBV14 to TRBJ2-5, with 7 bases fitting TRBD1. The DNA end favors TRBJ2-7, so the J call may be wrong. The CDR3 consists of 14 residues. Germline lookup yields CDR1 SGHDN and CDR2 FVKESK.

The chain links TRBV11-2 to TRBJ2-7, with 7 bases fitting TRBD2. After removal of 3 bases from V and 6 bases from J, the junction contained 8 bases not matched to a gene. CDR3 length equals 14 residues. In germline, CDR1 is SGHAT, CDR2 FQNNGV. The CDR3 reads CASSFLTSNGEQYF. The CDR3 nucleotides are TGTGCCAGCAGCTTCTTGACTAGCAACGGCGAGCAGTACTTC.

This clone was seen once. The chain uses TRBV7-9 and TRBJ2-5; 7 positions match TRBD1. In germline, CDR1 is SEHNR, CDR2 FQNEAQ (reference sequence). J was trimmed by 4 bases and V by 0 bases; bases with no gene match: 2. The length of the CDR3 is 14 residues. The CDR3 reads CASSLARGPETQYF. For the CDR3, the DNA is TGTGCCAGCAGCTTAGCGAGGGGGCCAGAGACCCAGTACTTC.

The V and J genes are TRBV6-5 and TRBJ1-6, with a possible D match to TRBD1 (5 bases). The CDR3 has 15 residues. Per germline, CDR1 MNHEY and CDR2 SVGAGI. Trimming removed 1 base from V and 7 bases from J, with 11 bases in between. The CDR3 bases are TGTGCCAGCAGTTACTGGGGCAGACCGAATTCACCCCTCCACTTT. Residues: CASSYWGRPNSPLHF.

This chain links TRBV7-2 with TRBJ2-7; D ambiguous. The V end was cut by 6 bases, the J end by 4 bases, with 10 bases between. This CDR3 is 12 amino acids long. In germline, CDR1 is SGHTA, CDR2 FQGNSA. The CDR3 loop reads CASSLTRYEQYF. The CDR3 DNA sequence: TGTGCCAGCAGTCTAACGAGGTACGAGCAGTACTTC. Full variable domain (rest looked up from reference TRBV7-2 and TRBJ2-7): GAGVSQSPSNKVTEKGKDVELRCDPISGHTALYWYRQSLGQGLEFLIYFQGNSAPDKSGLPSDRFSAERTGGSVSTLTIQRTQQEDSAVYLCASSLTRYEQYFGPGTRLTVT.

V and J are TRBV6-1 and TRBJ1-3; D is ambiguous. Germline loops: CDR1 MNHNS, CDR2 SASEGT. V dropped 2 bases and J dropped 5 bases, with 7 bases sitting between them. The CDR3 runs to 13 residues. The CDR3 DNA is TGTGCCAGCAGTGAAACGGGTAGAAACACCATATATTTT. Translated, it gives CASSETGRNTIYF.

CDR3 region: CASSLWGPGVYEQYF. CDR3 DNA: TGTGCCAGCAGCTTGTGGGGTCCGGGGGTCTACGAGCAGTACTTC. The chain recombines TRBV5-6 with TRBJ2-7, with D perhaps TRBD2 (6 bases). The CDR3 runs 15 residues. The germline V and J ends were trimmed by 1 base and 3 bases, with 14 bases remaining between them. Per germline, CDR1 SGHDT and CDR2 YYEEEE.

Concerning this clone: The junction and the germline gene differ at one end; a read error may be behind it. The J gene is TRBJ2-3, the V gene TRBV11-3; 7 bases are shared with TRBD1. Germline V lookup: CDR1 SGHNT, CDR2 YENEEA. The CDR3 contains 14 residues. The CDR3 here is CASSRGGGTDPQYF. In nucleotides, the CDR3 is TGTGCCAGCAGCCGAGGGGGCGGAACAGATCCGCAGTATTTT. The whole variable domain, filled in from reference TRBV11-3 and TRBJ2-3, reads EAGVVQSPRYKIIEKKQPVAFWCNPISGHNTLYWYLQNLGQGPELLIRYENEEAVDDSQLPKDRFSAERLKGVDSTLKIQPAELGDSAVYLCASSRGGGTDPQYFGPGTRLTVL.

This clone showed up just once. The chain carries TRBV7-3 and TRBJ2-5; D perhaps matches TRBD1 (6 bases). Germline V CDR1 and CDR2: SGHTA, FQGTGA. V lost 0 bases and J 5 bases, leaving 13 bases between the germline ends. CDR3 size: 15 residues. The CDR3 reads CASSLTAAQGETQYF. Written as DNA, the CDR3 is TGTGCCAGCAGCTTAACGGCTGCCCAGGGGGAGACCCAGTACTTC. The full variable domain, its missing parts supplied by reference TRBV7-3 and TRBJ2-5, is GAGVSQTPSNKVTEKGKYVELRCDPISGHTALYWYRQSLGQGPEFLIYFQGTGAADDSGLPNDRFFAVRPEGSVSTLKIQRTERGDSAVYLCASSLTAAQGETQYFGPGTRLLVL.